The clone carrying this T cell receptor (beta chain) has a count of ten or more. The antigen is unknown. The sample comes from a study of T cells after posttransplantation cyclophosphamide. Points from the study as a whole: Donor CD8+ memory clones often dominated recipient blood repertoires at later times. After PTCy, TRB diversity resembled that of CNI/methotrexate controls. TRB overlap between skin or GI tissue T cells and blood was limited.

Only in-frame clones appear in the TCRdb table, and some are missing; sequencing was by immunoSEQ multiplex PCR. The sample has tens of thousands of clones, none seen only once. This CDR3 contains 13 residues. Germline assignment: CDR1 SGHDN and CDR2 FVKESK. The germline V and J ends were trimmed by 1 base and 5 bases, with 7 bases remaining between them. The related graft donor's blood sample was taken on the day of bone marrow donation. The TCR sequence derives from a woman aged 60-70 years in good health, CMV-negative, and a related stem cell transplant donor. This chain joins TRBV14 and TRBJ2-3; D unresolved. The sequenced sample was PBMCs. In DNA form, the CDR3 reads TGTGCCAGCAGCCAAGTAGGAGAAGATACGCAGTATTTT. It translates to CASSQVGEDTQYF.